A single sample is the source of the 26 T cell receptor beta chains below, sequenced in a study of identical twins. In TCRdb, the 5' RACE reads were re-called with MiXCR into one record per CDR3 protein. The sample shows roughly 1,500,000 distinct CDR3 sequences, around 29% of them seen only once. Sample: cord blood. These receptors were taken from a newborn girl in good health.

This clonotype was seen a few times. The chain employs TRBV25-1 and TRBJ2-5; 14 bases map to TRBD2. CDR3 length: 16 residues. The J segment lost 4 bases and the V segment lost 5 bases, leaving 6 bases of the junction unmatched. Germline V gene sequence: CDR1 MGHDK, CDR2 SYGVNS. This CDR3 is CASSTAGTSGRETQYF. For the CDR3, the DNA is TGTGCCAGCAGTACAGCCGGGACTAGCGGGAGAGAGACCCAGTACTTC.

This chain joins TRBV20-1 and TRBJ1-1, with no clear D. Between the trimmed V and J ends, which lost 0 bases and 1 base, there was a span of 15 bases. The CDR3 length is 16 residues. From germline, CDR1 is DFQATT and CDR2 SNEGSKA (reference sequence). In nucleotides, the CDR3 is TGCAGTGCTAGAGATCCGGCAGGACTGAGGAACACTGAAGCTTTCTTT. This codes for CSARDPAGLRNTEAFF.

V gene TRBV10-3 combines with J gene TRBJ2-1; 11 positions agree with TRBD2. The V segment lost 0 bases and the J segment 0 bases; nucleotides outside the gene matches: 4. The germline V gene encodes CDR1 ENHRY and CDR2 SYGVKD. This CDR3 contains 18 residues. CDR3 in DNA: TGTGCCATCAGTGAGTCGGCTAGCGGGGGGAGCTCCTACAATGAGCAGTTCTTC. Translating it yields CAISESASGGSSYNEQFF.

Regarding this clonotype: One base away lies a much larger clone, so this may be a sequencing read error. The chain employs TRBV20-1 and TRBJ2-7, with D possibly being TRBD2 (5 bases). This CDR3 has 13 amino acids. Germline V lookup: CDR1 DFQATT, CDR2 SNEGSKA (reference sequence). In DNA form, the CDR3 reads TGCAGTACTAGTGGAGACGGTAACTACGAGCAGTACTTC. Translating it yields CSTSGDGNYEQYF.

V is TRBV20-1 and J is TRBJ1-6, with TRBD1 as a possible D gene (5 bases). V gave up 5 bases and J gave up 4 bases, with 18 bases separating them. Germline loops: CDR1 DFQATT, CDR2 SNEGSKA (reference sequence). The CDR3 loop spans 16 amino acids. The CDR3, as DNA: TGCAGTGCTGGATCCCACCTCGGGGCTTATAATTCACCCCTCCACTTT. Protein: CSAGSHLGAYNSPLHF.

The gene calls are TRBV27 and TRBJ2-3; 9 positions match TRBD2. Germline CDR1 reads MNHEY; CDR2 reads SMNVEV (reference sequence). V lost 9 bases to trimming and J lost 3 bases; unmatched junction nucleotides: 13. This CDR3 contains 16 residues. The CDR3 sequence is CASHRLAGAGTDTQYF. For the CDR3, the DNA is TGTGCCAGTCATCGTTTAGCGGGAGCGGGGACAGATACGCAGTATTTT.

This rearrangement joins TRBV9 to TRBJ2-1; 9 bases agree with TRBD2. Germline V gives CDR1 SGDLS, CDR2 YYNGEE. This CDR3 has 19 amino acids. The V and J ends lost 0 bases and 2 bases, in that order; junction bases with no gene match: 12. CDR3 region: CASSVAGASGISPYNEQFF. The CDR3 coding sequence is TGTGCCAGCAGCGTAGCGGGGGCTAGCGGGATCAGCCCCTACAATGAGCAGTTCTTC. Based on the CDR3 plus reference TRBV9 and TRBJ2-1, the full variable domain is DSGVTQTPKHLITATGQRVTLRCSPRSGDLSVYWYQQSLDQGLQFLIQYYNGEERAKGNILERFSAQQFPDLHSELNLSSLELGDSALYFCASSVAGASGISPYNEQFFGPGTRLTVL.

This clonotype was detected only once. The V and J genes are TRBV21-1 and TRBJ2-7; the D call TRBD2 from the table was never checked on the DNA. TRBV21-1 is a pseudogene segment. The CDR3 contains 17 residues. The CDR3 loop reads CAGSTRGRIQISYEQYF. CDR3 nucleotide sequence: TGTGCCGGCAGCACCCGAGGGCGGATACAAATATCTTACGAGCAGTACTTC.

The genes are TRBV6-1 and TRBJ1-5; D remains ambiguous. CDR3 length equals 15 residues. From germline, CDR1 is MNHNS and CDR2 SASEGT. Trimming shortened V by 1 base and J by 0 bases, and 7 bases separated the two germline ends. The CDR3 DNA is TGTGCCAGCAGTGAAGGTCTGCATAGCAATCAGCCCCAGCATTTT. The encoded protein is CASSEGLHSNQPQHF.

This sequence joins TRBV12-3 or TRBV12-4 and TRBJ1-2; D not resolved. V lost 6 bases to trimming and J lost 12 bases, with 8 bases between them. The CDR3 length is 9 residues. CDR3 region: CASSLPHTF. The CDR3 region has the DNA TGTGCCAGCAGCCTGCCCCACACCTTC.

This chain links TRBV12-3 or TRBV12-4 with TRBJ1-5; D gene unclear. The V end was cut by 3 bases, the J end by 0 bases, with 12 bases between. The CDR3 consists of 16 residues. The CDR3 region has the DNA TGTGCCAGCAGTTTTGATCAGGTCCTTAGCAATCAGCCCCAGCATTTT. Amino acids: CASSFDQVLSNQPQHF.

This clonotype appeared a few times. V gene TRBV28 combines with J gene TRBJ1-5; D is ambiguous. Trimming removed 0 bases from V and 10 bases from J, with 13 bases in between. The CDR3 consists of 14 residues. Germline loops: CDR1 MDHEN, CDR2 SYDVKM. The CDR3 here is CASSLWSPGSPQHF. DNA for the CDR3: TGTGCCAGCAGTTTATGGTCCCCTGGCAGCCCCCAGCATTTT.

The chain uses TRBV18 and TRBJ2-1; 11 bases fit TRBD2. The CDR3 covers 16 residues. The junction had 6 bases not matched to a gene; V was cut back by 4 bases and J by 4 bases. The germline CDR1 and CDR2 sequences are KGHSH and LQKENI. DNA of the CDR3: TGTGCCAGCTCACTGCAGGGGACTAGCGGATACAATGAGCAGTTCTTC. Translation gives CASSLQGTSGYNEQFF.

This clonotype came up many times. The CDR3 coding sequence is TGTGCCAGCAGCGTACGGATTAGCGGGGGGGATGAGCAGTTCTTC. Translating gives CASSVRISGGDEQFF. The gene calls are TRBV9 and TRBJ2-1; TRBD2 matches at 11 bases. The germline gives CDR1 SGDLS, CDR2 YYNGEE. The J segment lost 8 bases and the V segment lost 1 base, leaving 5 bases of the junction unmatched. This CDR3 has 15 residues.

This clonotype was seen just once. Its ends do not fully match the called genes, so a read error is possible. The rearrangement uses TRBV10-3 and TRBJ2-3, with TRBD1 as a possible D gene (5 bases). The CDR3 spans 15 residues. Germline CDR1 and CDR2: ENHRY and SYGVKD. The DNA of the CDR3 is TGTGGCATCAGTTCACAGGCATCTAGCACAGATACGCAGTATTTT. As protein: CGISSQASSTDTQYF.

CDR3 sequence (DNA): TGTGCCAGCTCACCGGGACAGGAAGAGACCCAGTACTTC. Translating gives CASSPGQEETQYF. The chain joins TRBV18 to TRBJ2-5; 8 bases fit TRBD1. Germline CDR1 KGHSH, CDR2 LQKENI. The CDR3 is made up of 13 amino acids. The V segment lost 3 bases and the J segment 3 bases; nucleotides outside the gene matches: 0.

This clonotype has more than one count but fewer than ten. The chain combines TRBV7-2 with TRBJ2-3; D gene uncertain. In germline, CDR1 is SGHTA, CDR2 FQGNSA. The CDR3 has 16 amino acids. V was shortened by 2 bases and J by 0 bases, with 12 bases between the two germline ends. The CDR3 region is CASSLTGRYSTDTQYF. The DNA for the CDR3 is TGTGCCAGCAGCTTAACTGGGCGGTACAGCACAGATACGCAGTATTTT.

As DNA, the CDR3 is TGTGCCAGCTCACGTACCGGGACTAGCGACCAAGAGACCCAGTACTTC. It encodes CASSRTGTSDQETQYF. The rearrangement uses TRBV18 and TRBJ2-5; 10 bases match TRBD2. Trimming cost V 4 bases and J 0 bases; bases outside gene matches: 5. This CDR3 region has 16 residues. Germline CDR1 is KGHSH and CDR2 is LQKENI.

The chain is built from TRBV6-1 and TRBJ1-1, with D hard to call. Trimming removed 5 bases from V and 1 base from J, with 17 bases in between. CDR1 is MNHNS, CDR2 SASEGT, per germline. The CDR3 sequence is 16 residues long. The CDR3 sequence: CASSLDGSPRNTEAFF. DNA of the CDR3: TGTGCCAGCAGTCTGGATGGGAGTCCTCGGAACACTGAAGCTTTCTTT.

The chain couples TRBV5-1 to TRBJ1-1; D possibly corresponds to TRBD1 (5 bases). Trimming removed 5 bases at V and 0 bases at J, with 14 bases between. The CDR3 consists of 15 residues. Per germline, CDR1 SGHRS and CDR2 YFSETQ. The CDR3 is CASSMGVRMNTEAFF. The CDR3 coding sequence is TGCGCCAGCAGTATGGGGGTAAGGATGAACACTGAAGCTTTCTTT.

CDR3 bases: TGTGCCAGCAGCCAAGAGGGGGGCCGGGGCTACACCTTC. This gives the protein CASSQEGGRGYTF. The chain carries TRBV14 and TRBJ1-2; TRBD1 is a possible D gene (6 bases). This CDR3 has 13 amino acids. V was pared by 0 bases and J by 8 bases, with 10 bases between. Germline V gene sequence: CDR1 SGHDN, CDR2 FVKESK.

The V and J genes are TRBV5-1 and TRBJ2-1, with a possible D match to TRBD2 (6 bases). The CDR3 runs to 15 residues. V was cut by 5 bases and J by 6 bases, with 18 bases left in between. Germline V CDR1 and CDR2: SGHRS, YFSETQ. Here the CDR3 reads CASSVREVLGNEQFF. The CDR3 DNA reads TGCGCCAGCAGTGTCAGGGAGGTATTGGGCAATGAGCAGTTCTTC.

This clonotype has only a few counts. This chain connects TRBV20-1 to TRBJ1-2, with 8 bases aligning to TRBD1. The CDR3 has 14 amino acids. Germline CDR1 reads DFQATT; CDR2 reads SNEGSKA (reference sequence). The ends lost 3 bases at V and 4 bases at J; junction bases unmatched: 7. The CDR3 DNA reads TGCAGTGCTAGCAGAATGCAGGGGGCCTATGGCTACACCTTC. It is translated as CSASRMQGAYGYTF.

The CDR3, as DNA: TGTGCCAGCAGCAAGCTAAGTAGCGGCCTCCCCCAAGAGACCCAGTACTTC. Protein: CASSKLSSGLPQETQYF. This sequence joins TRBV21-1 and TRBJ2-5; the table names TRBD2, a call not compared with the DNA. TRBV21-1 has pseudogene status. The CDR3 has 17 amino acids.

There are a few counts of this clonotype. The chain couples TRBV2 to TRBJ1-2; D is undetermined. CDR1 SNHLY and CDR2 FYNNEI come from the germline V gene. Trimming pared 4 bases from V and 4 bases from J, leaving 10 bases between. CDR3 length: 13 residues. CDR3 DNA: TGTGCCAGCAGTGTGGGAAAACTCTATGGCTACACCTTC. It is translated as CASSVGKLYGYTF.

CDR3 loop: CASSLLPSGRSALDEQFF. In DNA form, the CDR3 reads TGTGCCAGCAGTTTATTGCCTAGCGGGCGCTCCGCGTTGGATGAGCAGTTCTTC. The chain links TRBV27 to TRBJ2-1; 8 bases line up with TRBD2. Germline CDR1 MNHEY, CDR2 SMNVEV (reference sequence). This CDR3 region has 18 residues. J was trimmed by 8 bases and V by 1 base; bases with no gene match: 16.